The next 9 T cell receptor beta chains were all read from a single sample in a study of T cell changes during pregnancy in multiple sclerosis. The assay was immunoSEQ multiplex PCR, and TCRdb's table has in-frame clones only and misses some. This sample yields about 36,000 clones, of which about 92% are seen a single time; around 0.48% belongs to the top ten. The specimen comprised CD4+ T cells from peripheral blood mononuclear cells, sampled after pregnancy. Receptors originate from a female donor with multiple sclerosis, enrolled in a pregnancy study.

This chain joins TRBV19 and TRBJ1-2, with 9 bases aligning to TRBD1. Trimming at V came to 3 bases and at J to 3 bases, leaving 5 bases not matched to a gene. The CDR3 runs to 15 residues. The germline V gene has CDR1 LNHDA and CDR2 SQIVND (reference sequence). CDR3 region: CASSIGTGTHYGYTF. The CDR3 DNA reads as TGTGCCAGTAGTATTGGGACAGGGACCCACTATGGCTACACCTTC.

The rearrangement links TRBV25-1 to TRBJ1-6; the D is unclear. Germline CDR1 and CDR2: MGHDK and SYGVNS. V shed 6 bases and J shed 7 bases, with 13 bases lying between them. The CDR3 has 14 residues. The CDR3 coding sequence is TGTGCCAGCAGCGGAGGGATGTGGAATTCACCCCTCCACTTT. Translating gives CASSGGMWNSPLHF.

This sequence joins TRBV5-4 and TRBJ1-6, with D perhaps matching TRBD1 (6 bases). V dropped 1 base and J dropped 0 bases, with 17 bases sitting between them. The CDR3 sequence is 19 residues long. The germline V gene encodes CDR1 SGHNT and CDR2 YYREEE (reference sequence). The CDR3 loop is CASSLSRPGASSYNSPLHF. CDR3 DNA: TGTGCCAGCAGCTTGTCACGGCCAGGGGCCAGCTCCTATAATTCACCCCTCCACTTT.

V is TRBV10-3 and J is TRBJ2-7, with 8 bases aligning to TRBD2. Unmatched junction bases numbered 10, after V lost 3 bases and J lost 3 bases. This CDR3 contains 16 residues. Per the germline V gene, CDR1 is ENHRY and CDR2 is SYGVKD. The CDR3 coding sequence is TGTGCCATCAGTGACGGGATCAGGGCGGGAGGCTACGAGCAGTACTTC. This gives the protein CAISDGIRAGGYEQYF.

This chain uses TRBV9 with TRBJ1-2, with TRBD1 matching over 9 bases. Trimming took 6 bases from V and 5 from J; bases not matched to a gene: 8. From germline, CDR1 is SGDLS and CDR2 YYNGEE. There are 14 residues in the CDR3. In DNA, the CDR3 is TGTGCCAGCATGAGAGGGGGGACAGGGTATGGCTACACCTTC. Its protein product is CASMRGGTGYGYTF.

The V and J genes are TRBV11-2 and TRBJ2-7, with D tentatively TRBD1 (6 bases). Trimming stripped 5 bases from V and 3 bases from J, with 14 bases between. CDR3 size: 14 residues. Germline assignment: CDR1 SGHAT and CDR2 FQNNGV. CDR3 protein: CASSLRTDGYEQYF. In DNA, the CDR3 is TGTGCCAGCAGCCTCCGGACAGACGGCTACGAGCAGTACTTC.

The V gene is TRBV9, the J gene TRBJ2-1; a possible D gene is TRBD2 (5 bases). The CDR3 has 15 residues. With 0 bases removed from V and 4 bases from J, the gap between germline ends came to 11 bases. Germline CDR1 and CDR2: SGDLS and YYNGEE. The CDR3 protein is CASSVGGSTYNEQFF. DNA of the CDR3: TGTGCCAGCAGCGTAGGAGGGAGCACTTACAATGAGCAGTTCTTC. The variable domain in full, completed from reference TRBV9 and TRBJ2-1, reads DSGVTQTPKHLITATGQRVTLRCSPRSGDLSVYWYQQSLDQGLQFLIQYYNGEERAKGNILERFSAQQFPDLHSELNLSSLELGDSALYFCASSVGGSTYNEQFFGPGTRLTVL.

This chain uses TRBV5-1 with TRBJ2-5; TRBD1 is a possible D gene (6 bases). Trimming stripped 4 bases from V and 2 bases from J, with 15 bases between. The CDR3 runs to 15 residues. Germline-derived CDR1 and CDR2 are SGHRS and YFSETQ. The CDR3 DNA is TGCGCCAGCAGCCTTGGTGGACAGCATCAAGAGACCCAGTACTTC. Amino acid sequence: CASSLGGQHQETQYF. Full variable domain (rest looked up from reference TRBV5-1 and TRBJ2-5): KAGVTQTPRYLIKTRGQQVTLSCSPISGHRSVSWYQQTPGQGLQFLFEYFSETQRNKGNFPGRFSGRQFSNSRSEMNVSTLELGDSALYLCASSLGGQHQETQYFGPGTRLLVL.

J is TRBJ1-6 and V is TRBV5-1; D uncertain. This CDR3 contains 14 residues. Germline values: CDR1 SGHRS, CDR2 YFSETQ. The germline V and J ends were trimmed by 0 bases and 5 bases, with 6 bases remaining between them. The CDR3, as DNA: TGCGCCAGCAGCTTGGAATCTCATAATTCACCCCTCCACTTT. It translates to CASSLESHNSPLHF.